A selection of T cell receptor beta chains follows, all from one sample in a study of shared clonotypes between healthy human individuals. The protocol was immunoSEQ multiplex PCR, while the TCRdb copy is restricted to in-frame clones and leaves out a portion. Of approximately 2.5 million clones listed, 80% to 95% are singletons. Sample: naive CD4+ T cells from PBMCs. All receptors come from a man in his late teens or twenties in good health. Some clones in this sample may be carry-over from other donors' samples. Both conserved end residues are trimmed from each CDR3. The D gene is left open where the match is weak.

>TRBV10-3|TRBD1
AMAGQLNTEAF
>TRBV28|.
ASNEGRSYEQY
>TRBV6-1|.
ASSNKEQPQH
>TRBV6-5|TRBD2
ASRMRGTSNEQF
>TRBV5-1|.
ASSLYRSGETQY
>TRBV5-1|TRBD1
ASRKGAGNTEAF
>TRBV28|.
ASSLIYSGNTIY
>TRBV6-1|.
ASQIGFTSGNTIY
>TRBV19|.
ASSTQDSYGYT
>TRBV7-2|TRBD1
ASSSQGGLSYGYT
>TRBV5-1|TRBD1
ASSASGTGGTDTQY
>TRBV28|.
ASSAPDRGTPNYEQY
>TRBV9|.
ASSVEEARGGYT
>TRBV7-9|TRBD2
ASSNIAGKERNTQY
>TRBV4-1|TRBD2
ASSQNPSGLAPTYEQY
>TRBV19|TRBD2
ASSPTSGRSDTQY
>TRBV27|.
ASSFRRGEAF
>TRBV10-1|.
ASSRAPGGYEQY
>TRBV7-8|TRBD2
ASSPHRALGREGSGDYEQY
>TRBV6-5|.
ASSSNSPPGELF
>TRBV28|.
ATRDRFSYEQY
>TRBV10-3|.
AISDFGSGLFPYEQY
>TRBV7-9|.
ASSPPGQRTDTQY
>TRBV18|.
ASSPPQETQY
>TRBV7-2|TRBD1
ASSVTTGLNTEAF
>TRBV5-6|.
ASSLLGGGYTEAF
>TRBV19|.
ASSTDRARTWETQY
>TRBV10-3|TRBD1
AIRNTGDGYGYT
>TRBV5-4|TRBD2
ASRPDLAGAGYEQY
>TRBV18|.
ASSPPKGLSENTIY
>TRBV27|.
ASSSRQVYNEQF
>TRBV7-9|TRBD1
ASSLASGQGAEQY
>TRBV30|TRBD2
AWSGLAGLEQF
>TRBV28|.
ASSPGPRVSPYEQY
>TRBV5-1|TRBD1
ASSLAGRGGFEAF
>TRBV2|.
ASSERVNIQY
>TRBV28|TRBD1
ASSFPPGTGGSYEQY